Each of the 18 T cell receptor beta chains below was sequenced from the same sample in a study of blood T cell repertoires in COVID-19. The protocol was immunoSEQ multiplex PCR, while the TCRdb copy is restricted to in-frame clones and leaves out a portion. The data show around 170,000 clones, about 81% seen once. Sequences were obtained from peripheral blood. Source of these receptors: a man aged 25 to 45 with active or convalescent COVID-19.

The chain combines TRBV6-4 with TRBJ2-1; D unresolved. The V end was cut by 6 bases, the J end by 3 bases, with 15 bases between. The CDR3 consists of 15 residues. Germline lookup yields CDR1 MRHNA and CDR2 SNTAGT. The CDR3 DNA follows: TGTGCCAGCAGCCGAGACCAGGATTTCTACAATGAGCAGTTCTTC. Translated, it gives CASSRDQDFYNEQFF.

This sequence joins TRBV7-3 and TRBJ1-1; TRBD1 is a possible D gene (6 bases). This CDR3 region has 14 residues. The germline CDR1 and CDR2 sequences are SGHTA and FQGTGA. Trimming left V 6 bases short and J 0 bases short, with 11 bases between. This CDR3 is CASSSTGLNTEAFF. The CDR3 DNA reads as TGTGCCAGCAGTTCGACAGGACTGAACACTGAAGCTTTCTTT. Full variable domain (rest looked up from reference TRBV7-3 and TRBJ1-1): GAGVSQTPSNKVTEKGKYVELRCDPISGHTALYWYRQSLGQGPEFLIYFQGTGAADDSGLPNDRFFAVRPEGSVSTLKIQRTERGDSAVYLCASSSTGLNTEAFFGQGTRLTVV.

The chain combines TRBV2 with TRBJ1-6; a weak D match, TRBD1 (5 bases). V lost 0 bases to trimming and J lost 7 bases, with 10 bases between them. Germline CDR1 and CDR2: SNHLY and FYNNEI. The CDR3 is 15 residues long. The CDR3 nucleotides read TGTGCCAGCAGTGAAGCCGCCAACAGGAATTCACCCCTCCACTTT. This translates into CASSEAANRNSPLHF.

The chain carries TRBV27 and TRBJ1-2; TRBD1 matches at 7 bases. The CDR3 consists of 14 residues. J was trimmed by 2 bases and V by 5 bases; bases with no gene match: 5. The germline gives CDR1 MNHEY, CDR2 SMNVEV (reference sequence). The CDR3 loop reads CASSPLDRNYGYTF. DNA of the CDR3: TGTGCCAGCAGTCCCTTGGACAGGAACTATGGCTACACCTTC.

The chain combines TRBV7-9 with TRBJ1-1, with D unclear. Germline V gene data show CDR1 as SEHNR and CDR2 as FQNEAQ (reference sequence). The CDR3 extends over 18 amino acids. Trimming shortened V by 5 bases and J by 4 bases, and 26 bases separated the two germline ends. The CDR3 coding sequence is TGTGCCAGCAGCGGGATTGGGCGGGCAAATCATCGCAGCACTGAAGCTTTCTTT. Residues: CASSGIGRANHRSTEAFF.

The chain carries TRBV10-3 and TRBJ1-4, with D uncertain. Trimming pared 4 bases from V and 7 bases from J, leaving 13 bases between. The CDR3 extends over 14 amino acids. Germline V gene data show CDR1 as ENHRY and CDR2 as SYGVKD. DNA for the CDR3: TGTGCCATCAGTGTTGGAGGTCCGGGTGAAAAACTGTTTTTT. Amino acids: CAISVGGPGEKLFF.

The chain is built from TRBV7-3 and TRBJ1-1, with 7 positions matching TRBD1. This CDR3 comprises 14 residues. V dropped 4 bases and J dropped 6; count of bases not matched to a gene: 8. CDR1 and CDR2 from the germline V gene are SGHTA and FQGTGA. The CDR3 loop is CASSSTGASAEAFF. The CDR3 DNA is TGTGCCAGCAGCTCCACAGGGGCCTCCGCTGAAGCTTTCTTT.

This chain links TRBV19 with TRBJ2-7, with 12 nucleotides matching TRBD2. Germline V gene sequence: CDR1 LNHDA, CDR2 SQIVND (reference sequence). The CDR3 totals 16 residues. V lost 1 base to trimming and J lost 1 base; unmatched junction nucleotides: 2. The DNA of the CDR3 is TGTGCCAGTAGTATAGCCGGACTAGCGGGGTCCTACGAGCAGTACTTC. Translation gives CASSIAGLAGSYEQYF.

This sequence joins TRBV11-2 and TRBJ2-1, with TRBD2 matching 9 bases. Trimming removed 4 bases from V and 9 bases from J; junction bases left unmatched: 13. Germline V gene lookup returns CDR1 SGHAT and CDR2 FQNNGV. The CDR3 is 16 residues long. The CDR3 here is CASSSKREVRFGEQFF. For the CDR3, the DNA is TGTGCCAGCAGCTCCAAGCGGGAGGTACGCTTCGGTGAGCAGTTCTTC. The full variable domain, completed using reference TRBV11-2 and TRBJ2-1, is EAGVAQSPRYKIIEKRQSVAFWCNPISGHATLYWYQQILGQGPKLLIQFQNNGVVDDSQLPKDRFSAERLKGVDSTLKIQPAKLEDSAVYLCASSSKREVRFGEQFFGPGTRLTVL.

V usage is TRBV4-1 and J usage is TRBJ2-3, with 9 bases identical to TRBD1. The V and J ends lost 4 bases and 6 bases, in that order; junction bases with no gene match: 8. Germline loops: CDR1 MGHRA, CDR2 YSYEKL. This CDR3 contains 15 residues. The CDR3 protein is CASSPRGQGLDTQYF. The CDR3, as DNA: TGCGCCAGCAGCCCAAGGGGACAGGGTTTGGATACGCAGTATTTT.

This chain joins TRBV5-4 and TRBJ2-3; a weak D match, TRBD1 (7 bases). Germline values: CDR1 SGHNT, CDR2 YYREEE (reference sequence). The CDR3 has 16 residues. Trimming took 0 bases from V and 2 from J, leaving 13 bases between them. This chain's CDR3 is CASSLGGRGDTDTQYF. CDR3 DNA: TGTGCCAGCAGCTTGGGGGGCAGGGGGGACACAGATACGCAGTATTTT.

The V call is TRBV19, the J call TRBJ2-2, with 15 bases that match TRBD2. The CDR3 is 19 residues long. J gave up 0 bases and V 5 bases, and 7 bases lay outside the gene matches. Germline CDR1 reads LNHDA; CDR2 reads SQIVND (reference sequence). The CDR3 DNA follows: TGTGCCAGTAGTTTCGGGACTAGCGGGAGGATTTCGAACACCGGGGAGCTGTTTTTT. It yields the protein CASSFGTSGRISNTGELFF.

This sequence joins TRBV5-4 and TRBJ1-6; TRBD1 matches at 8 bases. The CDR3 is made up of 16 amino acids. V shed 4 bases and J 2 bases; nucleotides not matched to a gene: 5. Germline CDR1 SGHNT, CDR2 YYREEE (reference sequence). The CDR3 here is CASSPGQEAYNSPLHF. CDR3 nucleotide sequence: TGTGCCAGCAGCCCGGGACAGGAGGCCTATAATTCACCCCTCCACTTT.

The chain links TRBV3-1 (or the pseudogene TRBV3-2) to TRBJ1-5; no firm D call. CDR1 and CDR2 from the germline V gene are LGHDT and YNNKEL (reference sequence). This CDR3 contains 15 residues. Trimming shortened V by 4 bases and J by 2 bases, and 12 bases separated the two germline ends. The CDR3 DNA follows: TGTGCCAGCAGCCGTGTCCCCGGGGGCAATCAGCCCCAGCATTTT. The encoded protein is CASSRVPGGNQPQHF.

The rearrangement uses TRBV27 and TRBJ2-2; the match to TRBD2 covers 15 bases. V gave up 5 bases and J gave up 0 bases; unmatched junction bases: 10. The CDR3 runs 20 residues. Per the germline V gene, CDR1 is MNHEY and CDR2 is SMNVEV (reference sequence). The CDR3 sequence is CASSLNSGLAGGSNTGELFF. The CDR3 DNA reads TGTGCCAGCAGTCTCAATTCGGGACTAGCGGGGGGATCGAACACCGGGGAGCTGTTTTTT.

The genes are TRBV7-2 and TRBJ2-1; 8 bases line up with TRBD2. V lost 5 bases, J lost 4 bases, and 13 bases stayed unmatched. Per the germline V gene, CDR1 is SGHTA and CDR2 is FQGNSA. This CDR3 region has 17 residues. Here the CDR3 DNA reads TGTGCCAGCAGCCATCCACGGGCGGGAGGATCATACAATGAGCAGTTCTTC. Amino acids: CASSHPRAGGSYNEQFF.

The V and J genes are TRBV7-6 and TRBJ2-1; 10 positions agree with TRBD1. Germline CDR1 and CDR2: SGHVS and FNYEAQ. V was clipped by 7 bases and J by 6 bases; unmatched bases: 15. This CDR3 spans 17 amino acids. CDR3 DNA sequence: TGTGCCAGCACCATTTCTTGGGGGACAGGGGAGCCCAATGAGCAGTTCTTC. Its protein is CASTISWGTGEPNEQFF.

The rearrangement uses TRBV3-1 (or the pseudogene TRBV3-2) and TRBJ1-1; weak D call: TRBD1 (5 bases). The CDR3 is 15 amino acids. CDR1 is LGHDT and CDR2 is YNNKEL in the germline V gene (reference sequence). Trimming removed 4 bases from V and 7 bases from J, with 19 bases in between. The CDR3 DNA follows: TGTGCCAGCAGCCGAGGCCAGGGCGGGACGGGTGAAGCTTTCTTT. This translates into CASSRGQGGTGEAFF.